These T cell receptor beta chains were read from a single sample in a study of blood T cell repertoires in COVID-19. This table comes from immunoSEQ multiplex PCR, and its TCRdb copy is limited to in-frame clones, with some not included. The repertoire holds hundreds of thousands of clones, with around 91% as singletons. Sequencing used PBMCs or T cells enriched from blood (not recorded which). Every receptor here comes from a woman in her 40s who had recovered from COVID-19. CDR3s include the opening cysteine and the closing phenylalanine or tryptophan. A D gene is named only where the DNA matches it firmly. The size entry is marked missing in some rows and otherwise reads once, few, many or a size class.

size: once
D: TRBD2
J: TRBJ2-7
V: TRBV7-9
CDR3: CASSWGTRTTYEQYF
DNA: TGTGCCAGCAGCTGGGGGACTAGAACAACCTACGAGCAGTACTTC

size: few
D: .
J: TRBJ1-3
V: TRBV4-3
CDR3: CASSPGEGSGNTIYF
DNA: TGCGCCAGCAGTCCGGGAGAGGGCTCTGGAAACACCATATATTTT

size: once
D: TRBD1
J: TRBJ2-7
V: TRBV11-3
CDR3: CASSFLGTGGMGRSYEQYF
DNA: TGTGCCAGCAGCTTCCTCGGGACAGGGGGCATGGGGAGGTCCTACGAGCAGTACTTC

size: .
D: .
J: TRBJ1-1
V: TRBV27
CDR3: CASSLSGQNTEAFF
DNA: TGTGCCAGCAGTTTATCCGGACAGAACACTGAAGCTTTCTTT

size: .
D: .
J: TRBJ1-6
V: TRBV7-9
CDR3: CASSPLQGRDSPLHF
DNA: TGTGCCAGCAGCCCCCTCCAGGGTAGGGATTCACCCCTCCACTTT

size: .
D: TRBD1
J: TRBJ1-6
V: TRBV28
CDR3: CASSPAGQGIRTPLHF
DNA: TGTGCCAGCAGCCCGGCGGGACAGGGGATCAGGACACCCCTCCACTTT

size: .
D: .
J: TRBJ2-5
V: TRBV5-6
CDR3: CASSLGARETQYF
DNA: TGTGCCAGCAGCTTGGGGGCGCGCGAGACCCAGTACTTC

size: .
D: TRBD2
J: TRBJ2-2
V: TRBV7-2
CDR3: CASSYRGGNTGELFF
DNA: TGTGCCAGCAGCTACCGCGGGGGAAACACCGGGGAGCTGTTTTTT

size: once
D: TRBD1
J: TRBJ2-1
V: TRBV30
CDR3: CAWHPGQGVEEQFF
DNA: TGTGCCTGGCACCCTGGACAGGGGGTTGAAGAGCAGTTCTTC

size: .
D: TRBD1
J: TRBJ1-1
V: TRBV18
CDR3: CASSPRDRGTEAFF
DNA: TGTGCCAGCTCACCACGGGACAGGGGCACAGAAGCTTTCTTT

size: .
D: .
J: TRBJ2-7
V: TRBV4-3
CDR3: CASSQIAFSYEQYF
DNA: TGCGCCAGCAGCCAAATAGCTTTCTCCTACGAGCAGTACTTC

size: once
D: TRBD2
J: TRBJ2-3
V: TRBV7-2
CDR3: CASSLSGTSEIHTQYF
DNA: TGTGCCAGCAGCTTATCCGGGACTAGCGAGATACATACGCAGTATTTT

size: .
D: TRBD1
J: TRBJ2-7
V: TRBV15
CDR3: CATSADRGPYEQYF
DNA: TGTGCCACCAGTGCCGACAGGGGACCCTACGAGCAGTACTTC

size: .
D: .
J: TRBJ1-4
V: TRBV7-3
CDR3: CASAQQPNEKLFF
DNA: TGTGCCAGCGCTCAACAGCCGAATGAAAAACTGTTTTTT

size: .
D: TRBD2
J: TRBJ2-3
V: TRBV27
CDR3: CASNLLAGGPHTQYF
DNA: TGTGCCAGCAACCTACTAGCGGGGGGGCCTCATACGCAGTATTTT

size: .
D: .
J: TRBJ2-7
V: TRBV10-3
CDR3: CAISESGSTSYEQYF
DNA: TGTGCCATCAGTGAGTCTGGCAGTACCTCCTACGAGCAGTACTTC

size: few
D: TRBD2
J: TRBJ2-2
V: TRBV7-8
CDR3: CASRLIAGEHTGELFF
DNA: TGTGCCAGCAGACTGATAGCGGGAGAGCACACCGGGGAGCTGTTTTTT

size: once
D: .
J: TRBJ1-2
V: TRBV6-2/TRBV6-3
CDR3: CASSDDKNYGYTF
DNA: TGTGCCAGCAGCGACGACAAGAACTATGGCTACACCTTC

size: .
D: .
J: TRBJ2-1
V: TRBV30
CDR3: CAWGSGTPGDEQFF
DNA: TGTGCCTGGGGATCCGGGACCCCAGGGGATGAGCAGTTCTTC

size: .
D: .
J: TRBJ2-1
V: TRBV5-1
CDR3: CASSLGDSSYNEQFF
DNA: TGCGCCAGCAGCTTGGGGGACTCTTCCTACAATGAGCAGTTCTTC

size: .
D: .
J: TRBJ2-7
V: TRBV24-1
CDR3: CATSDKNYEQYF
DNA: TGTGCCACCAGTGACAAAAACTACGAGCAGTACTTC

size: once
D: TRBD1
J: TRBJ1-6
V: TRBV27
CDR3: CASSPWTGKNSPLHF
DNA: TGTGCCAGCAGTCCCTGGACAGGGAAGAACTCACCCCTCCACTTT

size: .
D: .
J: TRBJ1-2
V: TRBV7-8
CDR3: CASSLVAGVGYGYTF
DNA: TGTGCCAGCAGCTTAGTGGCAGGGGTAGGCTATGGCTACACCTTC

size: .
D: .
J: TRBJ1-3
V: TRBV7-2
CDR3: CASSPRGGTGNTIYF
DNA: TGTGCCAGCAGCCCCCGCGGGGGTACTGGAAACACCATATATTTT

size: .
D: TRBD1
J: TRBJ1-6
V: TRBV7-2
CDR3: CASSFLAPGTGYNSPLHF
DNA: TGTGCCAGCAGCTTCTTGGCGCCGGGGACAGGATATAATTCACCCCTCCACTTT

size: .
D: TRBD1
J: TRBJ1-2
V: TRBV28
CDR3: CASSKRQGNYGYTF
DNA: TGTGCCAGCAGTAAGAGACAGGGTAACTATGGCTACACCTTC

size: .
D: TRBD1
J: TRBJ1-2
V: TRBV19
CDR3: CASSIRGRNGYTF
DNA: TGTGCCAGTAGTATCAGGGGGCGGAATGGCTACACCTTC

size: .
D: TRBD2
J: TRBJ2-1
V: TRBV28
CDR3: CASSSLSGGAYNEQFF
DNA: TGTGCCAGCAGTTCCCTTAGCGGGGGGGCCTACAATGAGCAGTTCTTC

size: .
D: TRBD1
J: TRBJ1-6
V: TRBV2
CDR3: CASSPDRAYNSPLHF
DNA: TGTGCCAGCAGCCCGGACAGGGCATATAATTCACCCCTCCACTTT

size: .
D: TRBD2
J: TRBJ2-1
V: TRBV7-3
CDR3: CASSFRSLAGGGEQFF
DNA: TGTGCCAGCAGCTTCCGGTCCCTAGCGGGAGGTGGCGAGCAGTTCTTC

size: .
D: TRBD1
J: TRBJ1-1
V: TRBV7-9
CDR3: CASSLAGGDVFFF
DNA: TGTGCCAGCAGCTTAGCAGGGGGCGACGTTTTTTTCTTT

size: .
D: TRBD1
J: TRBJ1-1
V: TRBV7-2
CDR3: CASSWNPTGEAEAFF
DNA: TGTGCCAGCAGCTGGAACCCGACAGGGGAGGCTGAAGCTTTCTTT

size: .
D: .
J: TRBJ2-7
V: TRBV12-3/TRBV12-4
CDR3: CASGEQGIYEQYF
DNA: TGTGCCAGCGGTGAACAGGGAATCTACGAGCAGTACTTC

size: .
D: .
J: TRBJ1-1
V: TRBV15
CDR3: CATSSDSGTKTEAFF
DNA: TGTGCCACCAGCTCTGATTCCGGGACAAAGACTGAAGCTTTCTTT

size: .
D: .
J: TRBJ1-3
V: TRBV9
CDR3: CASSETNRDLSGNTIYF
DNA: TGTGCCAGCAGCGAGACGAACAGGGACCTCTCTGGAAACACCATATATTTT

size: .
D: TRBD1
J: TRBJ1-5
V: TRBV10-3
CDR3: CATLADREGNQPQHF
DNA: TGTGCCACCTTAGCGGACAGGGAAGGAAATCAGCCCCAGCATTTT

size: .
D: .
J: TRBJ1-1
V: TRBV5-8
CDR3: CASRVGLRAFF
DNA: TGTGCCAGCAGGGTGGGTTTGAGGGCTTTCTTT

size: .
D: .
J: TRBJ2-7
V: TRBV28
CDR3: CASSLVPRTYEQYF
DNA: TGTGCCAGCAGTTTAGTCCCGAGAACCTACGAGCAGTACTTC

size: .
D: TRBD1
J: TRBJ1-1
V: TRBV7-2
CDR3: CASSSNRGNTEAFF
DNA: TGTGCCAGCAGCTCCAACAGGGGGAACACTGAAGCTTTCTTT

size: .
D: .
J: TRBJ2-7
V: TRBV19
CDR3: CASSIRQGGNEQYF
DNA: TGTGCCAGTAGTATCCGGCAGGGCGGCAACGAGCAGTACTTC

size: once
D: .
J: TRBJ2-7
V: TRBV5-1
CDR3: CASSLRGTYSGIYEQYF
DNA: TGCGCCAGCAGCTTGAGGGGGACCTACTCGGGGATCTACGAGCAGTACTTC

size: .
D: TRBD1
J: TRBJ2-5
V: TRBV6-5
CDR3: CASSYNTGGAGETQYF
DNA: TGTGCCAGCAGTTATAACACAGGGGGTGCCGGAGAGACCCAGTACTTC